This T cell receptor beta chain is from a study of T-cell reconstitution after alpha-beta-depleted transplantation in children. This clonotype has only a few counts. The antigen is undetermined. Study-wide results and limits: At the one-year point after transplant, T-cell counts and TCRbeta diversity were found to come mostly from T cells that had been newly produced. After transplant, high TCRbeta diversity at day 60 in some patients arose from surviving recipient T cells and thymic progenitors.

The CDR3 length is 18 residues. CDR1 and CDR2 (germline): SGDLS, YYNGEE. J was trimmed by 1 base and V by 0 bases; bases with no gene match: 13. Unique molecular identifiers were incorporated into the prepared TCRbeta library. TCRdb processed the PCR reads anew with MiXCR; each CDR3 protein has one entry. The top ten hold around 2.2% of the sample, which has 500,000 to 650,000 distinct CDR3 sequences, approximately 12% seen once. The V call is TRBV9, the J call TRBJ2-7; 7 bases are a match to TRBD1. The material sequenced was PBMCs, mostly from graft donor cells, taken 360 days after TCRalphabeta/CD19-depleted stem cell transplant. The sequence came from a male patient between 5 and 17 years old who had a stem cell transplant for acute myeloid leukemia, so the T cells may come from the graft donor. CDR3 sequence: CASSVGILGTGVSYEQYF. The DNA of the CDR3 is TGTGCCAGCAGCGTAGGGATTCTCGGAACAGGGGTTTCCTACGAGCAGTACTTC. Using reference TRBV9 and TRBJ2-7 for the parts outside the CDR3, the full variable domain is DSGVTQTPKHLITATGQRVTLRCSPRSGDLSVYWYQQSLDQGLQFLIQYYNGEERAKGNILERFSAQQFPDLHSELNLSSLELGDSALYFCASSVGILGTGVSYEQYFGPGTRLTVT.